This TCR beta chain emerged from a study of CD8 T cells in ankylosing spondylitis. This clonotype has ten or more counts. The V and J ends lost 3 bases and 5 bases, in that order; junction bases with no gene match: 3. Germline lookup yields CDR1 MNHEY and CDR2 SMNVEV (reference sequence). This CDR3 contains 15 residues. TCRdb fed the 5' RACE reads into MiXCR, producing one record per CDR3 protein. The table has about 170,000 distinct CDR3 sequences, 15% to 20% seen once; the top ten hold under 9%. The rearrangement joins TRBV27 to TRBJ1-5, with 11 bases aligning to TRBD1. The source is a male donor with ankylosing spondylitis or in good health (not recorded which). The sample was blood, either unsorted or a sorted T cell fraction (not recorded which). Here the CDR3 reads CASSFGTGGDQPQHF. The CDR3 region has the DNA TGTGCCAGCAGTTTTGGGACAGGGGGAGATCAGCCCCAGCATTTT.